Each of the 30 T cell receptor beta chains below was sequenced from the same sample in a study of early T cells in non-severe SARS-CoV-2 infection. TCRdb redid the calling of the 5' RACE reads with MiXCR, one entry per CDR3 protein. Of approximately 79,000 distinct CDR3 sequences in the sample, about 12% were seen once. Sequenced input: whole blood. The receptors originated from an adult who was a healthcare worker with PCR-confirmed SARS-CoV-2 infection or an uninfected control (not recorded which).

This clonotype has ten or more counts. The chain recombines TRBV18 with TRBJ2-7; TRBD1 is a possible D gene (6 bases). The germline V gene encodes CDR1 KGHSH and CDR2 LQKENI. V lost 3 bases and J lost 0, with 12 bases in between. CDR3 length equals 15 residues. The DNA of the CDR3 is TGTGCCAGCTCACCTGGACAGACGTTCTCCTACGAGCAGTACTTC. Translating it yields CASSPGQTFSYEQYF.

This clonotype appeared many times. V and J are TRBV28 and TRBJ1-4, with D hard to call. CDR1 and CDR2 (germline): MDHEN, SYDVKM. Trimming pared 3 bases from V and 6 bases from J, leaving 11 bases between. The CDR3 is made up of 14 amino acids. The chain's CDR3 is CASSFGQVYEKLFF. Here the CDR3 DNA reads TGTGCCAGCAGTTTTGGGCAGGTTTATGAAAAACTGTTTTTT.

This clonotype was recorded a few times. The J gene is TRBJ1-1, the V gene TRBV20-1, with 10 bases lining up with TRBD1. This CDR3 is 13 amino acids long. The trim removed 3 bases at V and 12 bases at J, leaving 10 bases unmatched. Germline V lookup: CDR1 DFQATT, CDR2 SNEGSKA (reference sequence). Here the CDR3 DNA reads TGCAGTGCTAGGACAGGGGGCGAGGGAATGACTTTCTTT. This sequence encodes CSARTGGEGMTFF.

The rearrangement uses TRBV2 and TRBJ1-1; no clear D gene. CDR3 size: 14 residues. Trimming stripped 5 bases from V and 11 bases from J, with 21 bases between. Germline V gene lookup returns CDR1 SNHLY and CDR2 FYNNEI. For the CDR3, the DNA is TGTGCCAGCAGTTTCTACGGCCCTGGAGTAGAGGCTTTCTTT. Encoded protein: CASSFYGPGVEAFF.

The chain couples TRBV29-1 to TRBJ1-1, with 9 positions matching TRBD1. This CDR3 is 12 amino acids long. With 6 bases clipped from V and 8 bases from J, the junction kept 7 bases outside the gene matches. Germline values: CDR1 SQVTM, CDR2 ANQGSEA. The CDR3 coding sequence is TGCAGCGTCGGACAGGGGATCTCCGAAGCTTTCTTT. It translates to CSVGQGISEAFF.

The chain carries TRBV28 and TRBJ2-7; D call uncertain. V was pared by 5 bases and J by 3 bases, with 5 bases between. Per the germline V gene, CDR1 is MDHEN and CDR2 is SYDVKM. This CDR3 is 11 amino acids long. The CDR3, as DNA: TGTGCCAGCAGTGTGAGCTACGAGCAGTACTTC. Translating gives CASSVSYEQYF.

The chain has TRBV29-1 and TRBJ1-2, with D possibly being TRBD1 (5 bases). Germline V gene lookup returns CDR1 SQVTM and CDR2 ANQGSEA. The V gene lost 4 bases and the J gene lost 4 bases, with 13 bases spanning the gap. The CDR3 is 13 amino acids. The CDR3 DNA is TGCAGCGTTGTGGGGGTCGGTGCCTATGGCTACACCTTC. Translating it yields CSVVGVGAYGYTF.

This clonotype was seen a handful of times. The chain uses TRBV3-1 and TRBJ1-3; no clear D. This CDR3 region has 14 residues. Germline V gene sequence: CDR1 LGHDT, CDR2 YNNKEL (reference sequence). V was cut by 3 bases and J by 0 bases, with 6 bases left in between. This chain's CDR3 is CASSQGTSGNTIYF. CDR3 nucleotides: TGTGCCAGCAGCCAGGGAACCTCTGGAAACACCATATATTTT.

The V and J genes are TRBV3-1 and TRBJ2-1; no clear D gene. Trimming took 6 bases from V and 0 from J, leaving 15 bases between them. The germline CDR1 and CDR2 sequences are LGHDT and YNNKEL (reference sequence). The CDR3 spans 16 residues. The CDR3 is CASSRRSGRSYNEQFF. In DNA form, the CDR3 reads TGTGCCAGCAGTCGACGGTCCGGGCGCTCCTACAATGAGCAGTTCTTC.

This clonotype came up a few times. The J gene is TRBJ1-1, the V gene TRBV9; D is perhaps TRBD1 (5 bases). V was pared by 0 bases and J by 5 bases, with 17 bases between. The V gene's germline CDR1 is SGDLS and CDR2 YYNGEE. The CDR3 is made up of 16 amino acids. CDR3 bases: TGTGCCAGCAGCGTAGGAATGATGTGGCGGGGGACTGAAGCTTTCTTT. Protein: CASSVGMMWRGTEAFF.

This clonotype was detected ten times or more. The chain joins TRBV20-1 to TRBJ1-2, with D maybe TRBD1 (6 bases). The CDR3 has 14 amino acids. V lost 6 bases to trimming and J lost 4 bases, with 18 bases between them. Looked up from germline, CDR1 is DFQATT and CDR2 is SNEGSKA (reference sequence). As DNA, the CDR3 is TGCAGTGCACCTAAGCAGGGGATGTCCTATGGCTACACCTTC. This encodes CSAPKQGMSYGYTF.

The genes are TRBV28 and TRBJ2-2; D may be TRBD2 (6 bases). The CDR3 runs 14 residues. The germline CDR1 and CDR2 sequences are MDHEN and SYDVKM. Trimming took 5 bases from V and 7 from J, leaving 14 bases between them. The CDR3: CASSPSREYGELFF. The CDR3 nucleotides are TGTGCCAGCAGTCCCTCCCGGGAGTACGGGGAGCTGTTTTTT.

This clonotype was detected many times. The CDR3 bases are TGTGCCAGCAGCCTTCAGGGGGAATACACTGAAGCTTTCTTT. Protein sequence: CASSLQGEYTEAFF. The chain couples TRBV2 to TRBJ1-1, with 7 nucleotides matching TRBD1. The CDR3 is 14 residues long. The V gene's germline CDR1 is SNHLY and CDR2 FYNNEI. With 6 bases clipped from V and 3 bases from J, the junction kept 7 bases outside the gene matches.

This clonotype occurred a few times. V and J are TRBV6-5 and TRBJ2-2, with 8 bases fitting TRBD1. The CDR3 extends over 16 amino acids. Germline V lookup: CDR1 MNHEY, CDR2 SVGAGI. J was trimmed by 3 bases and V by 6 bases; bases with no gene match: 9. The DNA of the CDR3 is TGTGCCAGCAGCCCCGACAGGGGCTCGGACACCGGGGAGCTGTTTTTT. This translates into CASSPDRGSDTGELFF.

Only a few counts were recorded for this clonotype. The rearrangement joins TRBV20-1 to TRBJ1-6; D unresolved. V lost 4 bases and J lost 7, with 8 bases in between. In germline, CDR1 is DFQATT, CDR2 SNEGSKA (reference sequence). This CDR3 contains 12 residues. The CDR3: CSATGNNSPLHF. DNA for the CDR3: TGCAGTGCTACAGGCAACAATTCACCCCTCCACTTT.

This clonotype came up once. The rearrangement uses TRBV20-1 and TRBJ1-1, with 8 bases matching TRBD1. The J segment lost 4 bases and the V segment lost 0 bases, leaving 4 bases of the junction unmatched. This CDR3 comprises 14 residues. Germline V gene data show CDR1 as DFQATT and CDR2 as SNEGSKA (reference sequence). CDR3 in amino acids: CSARESTGGTEAFF. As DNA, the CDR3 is TGCAGTGCTAGAGAATCCACAGGGGGCACTGAAGCTTTCTTT.

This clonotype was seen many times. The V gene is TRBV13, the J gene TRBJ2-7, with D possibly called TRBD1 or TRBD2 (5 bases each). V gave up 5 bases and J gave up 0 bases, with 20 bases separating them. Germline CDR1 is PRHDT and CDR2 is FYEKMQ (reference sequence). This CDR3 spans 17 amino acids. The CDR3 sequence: CASSPPTGDGISYEQYF. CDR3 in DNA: TGTGCCAGCAGCCCCCCGACCGGGGACGGGATCTCCTACGAGCAGTACTTC.

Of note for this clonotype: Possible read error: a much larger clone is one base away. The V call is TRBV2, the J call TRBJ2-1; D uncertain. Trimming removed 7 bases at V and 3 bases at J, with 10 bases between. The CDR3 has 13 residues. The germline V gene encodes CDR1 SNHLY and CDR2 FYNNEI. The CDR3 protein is CASKIIVYNEQFF. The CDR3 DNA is TGTGCCAGCAAGATTATAGTCTACAATGAGCAGTTCTTC.

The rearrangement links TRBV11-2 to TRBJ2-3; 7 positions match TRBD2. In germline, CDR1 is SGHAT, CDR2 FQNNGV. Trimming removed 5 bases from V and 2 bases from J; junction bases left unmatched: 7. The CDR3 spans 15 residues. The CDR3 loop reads CASSPSGTDTDTQYF. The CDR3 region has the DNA TGTGCCAGCAGCCCAAGCGGGACTGACACAGATACGCAGTATTTT.

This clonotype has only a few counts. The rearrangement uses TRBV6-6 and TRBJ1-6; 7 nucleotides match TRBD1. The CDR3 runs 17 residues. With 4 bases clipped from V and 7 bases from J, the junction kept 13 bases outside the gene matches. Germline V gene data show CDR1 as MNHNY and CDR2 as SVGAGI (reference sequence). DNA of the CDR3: TGTGCCAGCAGTTCCTTCCGGAGGGGGCAAGGGAATTCACCCCTCCACTTT. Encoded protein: CASSSFRRGQGNSPLHF.

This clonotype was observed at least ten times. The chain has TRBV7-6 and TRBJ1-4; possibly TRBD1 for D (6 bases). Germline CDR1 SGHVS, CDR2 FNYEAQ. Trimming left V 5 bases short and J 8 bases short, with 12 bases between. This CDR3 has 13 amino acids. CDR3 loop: CASSQGGEEKLFF. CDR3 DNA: TGTGCCAGCAGCCAAGGGGGAGAAGAAAAACTGTTTTTT.

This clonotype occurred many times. The CDR3 reads CASSGTGDGYTF. In nucleotides, the CDR3 is TGTGCCAGCAGCGGGACAGGGGACGGCTACACCTTC. The chain combines TRBV27 with TRBJ1-2; 10 bases map to TRBD1. The germline gives CDR1 MNHEY, CDR2 SMNVEV (reference sequence). The CDR3 length is 12 residues. The ends lost 6 bases at V and 8 bases at J; junction bases unmatched: 3.

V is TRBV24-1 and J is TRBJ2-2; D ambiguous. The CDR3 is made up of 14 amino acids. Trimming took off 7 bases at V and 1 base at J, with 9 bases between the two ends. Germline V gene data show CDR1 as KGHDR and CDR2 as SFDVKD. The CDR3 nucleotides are TGTGCCACCAGAGAGACTGGGAACACCGGGGAGCTGTTTTTT. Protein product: CATRETGNTGELFF.

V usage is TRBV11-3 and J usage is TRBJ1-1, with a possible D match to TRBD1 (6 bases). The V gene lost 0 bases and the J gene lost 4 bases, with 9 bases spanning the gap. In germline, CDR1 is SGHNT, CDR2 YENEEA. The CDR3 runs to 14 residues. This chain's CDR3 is CASSLEGGSTEAFF. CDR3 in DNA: TGTGCCAGCAGCTTAGAGGGGGGCAGCACTGAAGCTTTCTTT.

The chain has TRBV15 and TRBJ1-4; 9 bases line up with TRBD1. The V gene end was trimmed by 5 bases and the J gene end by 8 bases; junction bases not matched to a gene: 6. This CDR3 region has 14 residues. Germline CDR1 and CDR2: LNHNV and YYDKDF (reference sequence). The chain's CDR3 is CATSGQGRWEKLFF. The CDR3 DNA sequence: TGTGCCACCAGCGGACAGGGGCGATGGGAAAAACTGTTTTTT.

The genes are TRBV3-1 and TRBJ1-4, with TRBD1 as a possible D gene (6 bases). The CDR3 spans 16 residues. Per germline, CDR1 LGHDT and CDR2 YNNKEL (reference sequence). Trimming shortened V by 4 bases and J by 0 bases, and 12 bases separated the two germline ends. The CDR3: CASSLGHLSTNEKLFF. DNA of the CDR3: TGTGCCAGCAGCCTGGGACACCTCTCAACTAATGAAAAACTGTTTTTT. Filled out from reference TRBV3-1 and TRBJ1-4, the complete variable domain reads DTAVSQTPKYLVTQMGNDKSIKCEQNLGHDTMYWYKQDSKKFLKIMFSYNNKELIINETVPNRFSPKSPDKAHLNLHINSLELGDSAVYFCASSLGHLSTNEKLFFGSGTQLSVL.

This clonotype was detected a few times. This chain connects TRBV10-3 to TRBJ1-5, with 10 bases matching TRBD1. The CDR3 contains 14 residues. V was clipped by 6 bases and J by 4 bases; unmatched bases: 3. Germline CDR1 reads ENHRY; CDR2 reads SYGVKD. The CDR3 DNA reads TGTGCCATCAGGGGGACAGGGGCAAATCAGCCCCAGCATTTT. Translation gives CAIRGTGANQPQHF.

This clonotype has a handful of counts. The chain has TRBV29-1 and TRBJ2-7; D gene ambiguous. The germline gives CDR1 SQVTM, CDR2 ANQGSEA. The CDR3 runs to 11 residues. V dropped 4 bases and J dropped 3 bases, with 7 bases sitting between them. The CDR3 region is CSVGRHYEQYF. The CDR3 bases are TGCAGCGTTGGACGGCACTACGAGCAGTACTTC.

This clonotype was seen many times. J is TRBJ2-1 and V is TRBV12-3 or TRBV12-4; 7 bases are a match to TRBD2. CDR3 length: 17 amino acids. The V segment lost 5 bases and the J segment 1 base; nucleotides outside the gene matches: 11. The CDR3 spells CASSPLPGRGSYNEQFF. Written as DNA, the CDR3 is TGTGCCAGCAGTCCCCTGCCGGGGCGGGGGTCCTACAATGAGCAGTTCTTC.

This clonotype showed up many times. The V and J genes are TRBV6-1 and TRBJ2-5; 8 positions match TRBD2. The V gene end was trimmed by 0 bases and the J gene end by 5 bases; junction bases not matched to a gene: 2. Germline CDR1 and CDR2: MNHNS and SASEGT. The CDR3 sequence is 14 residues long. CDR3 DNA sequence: TGTGCCAGCAGTGAAGCTGGCGGGAGGGAGACCCAGTACTTC. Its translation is CASSEAGGRETQYF.